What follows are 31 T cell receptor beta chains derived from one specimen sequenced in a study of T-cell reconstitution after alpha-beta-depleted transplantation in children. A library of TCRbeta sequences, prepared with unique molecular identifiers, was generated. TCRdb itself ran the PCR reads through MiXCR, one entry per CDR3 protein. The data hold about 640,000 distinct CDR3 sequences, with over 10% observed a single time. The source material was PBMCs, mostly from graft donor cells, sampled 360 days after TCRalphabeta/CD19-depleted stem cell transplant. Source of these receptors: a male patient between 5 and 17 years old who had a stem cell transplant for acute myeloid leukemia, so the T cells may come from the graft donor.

CDR3 residues: CASLEDIYNEQFF. The CDR3 DNA follows: TGTGCCAGCCTAGAGGACATATACAATGAGCAGTTCTTC. The chain recombines TRBV12-3 or TRBV12-4 with TRBJ2-1; D is possibly TRBD1 (5 bases). V was trimmed by 8 bases and J by 4 bases, leaving 12 bases between them. The length of the CDR3 is 13 residues.

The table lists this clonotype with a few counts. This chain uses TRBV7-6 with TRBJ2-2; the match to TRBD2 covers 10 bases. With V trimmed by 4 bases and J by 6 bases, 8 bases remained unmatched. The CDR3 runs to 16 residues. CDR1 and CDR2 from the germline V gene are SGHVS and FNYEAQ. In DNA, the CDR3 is TGTGCCAGCAGCTCCCTCCTAGCGGGAGTGGCCGGGGAGCTGTTTTTT. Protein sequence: CASSSLLAGVAGELFF.

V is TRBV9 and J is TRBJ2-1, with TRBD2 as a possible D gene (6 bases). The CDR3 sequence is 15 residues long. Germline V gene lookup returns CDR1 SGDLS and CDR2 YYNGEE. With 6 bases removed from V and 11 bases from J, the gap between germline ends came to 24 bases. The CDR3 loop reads CASNPLGLPQSKQFF. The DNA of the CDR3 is TGTGCCAGCAACCCGCTGGGACTCCCACAAAGTAAGCAGTTCTTC.

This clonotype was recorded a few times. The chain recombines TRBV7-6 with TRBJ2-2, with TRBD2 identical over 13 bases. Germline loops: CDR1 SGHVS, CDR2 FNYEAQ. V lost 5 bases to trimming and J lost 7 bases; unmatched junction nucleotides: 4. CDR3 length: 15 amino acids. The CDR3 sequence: CASSPGLAGVGELFF. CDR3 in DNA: TGTGCCAGCAGCCCTGGACTAGCGGGAGTCGGGGAGCTGTTTTTT. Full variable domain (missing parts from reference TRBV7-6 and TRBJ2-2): GAGVSQSPRYKVTKRGQDVALRCDPISGHVSLYWYRQALGQGPEFLTYFNYEAQQDKSGLPNDRFSAERPEGSISTLTIQRTEQRDSAMYRCASSPGLAGVGELFFGEGSRLTVL.

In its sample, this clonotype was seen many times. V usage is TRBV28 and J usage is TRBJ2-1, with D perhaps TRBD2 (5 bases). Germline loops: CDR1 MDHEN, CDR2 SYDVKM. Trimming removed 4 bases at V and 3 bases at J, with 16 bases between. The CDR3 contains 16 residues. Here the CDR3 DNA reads TGTGCCAGCAGTTATGGTCTAGCTAGAGGCTACAATGAGCAGTTCTTC. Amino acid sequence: CASSYGLARGYNEQFF.

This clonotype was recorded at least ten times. Here the CDR3 DNA reads TGCAGTGCTAGAGATGCTAGCGCAAGCTCCTACAATGAGCAGTTCTTC. Protein product: CSARDASASSYNEQFF. V usage is TRBV20-1 and J usage is TRBJ2-1; possible D gene TRBD2, 6 bases. This CDR3 contains 16 residues. Looked up from germline, CDR1 is DFQATT and CDR2 is SNEGSKA (reference sequence). Trimming removed 0 bases from V and 0 bases from J, with 12 bases in between.

The CDR3 protein is CSARDGGLSSGANVLTF. CDR3 sequence (DNA): TGCAGTGCTAGAGATGGAGGACTTAGCTCTGGGGCCAACGTCCTGACTTTC. The rearrangement uses TRBV20-1 and TRBJ2-6, with a possible D match to TRBD2 (5 bases). This CDR3 spans 17 amino acids. Germline CDR1 is DFQATT and CDR2 is SNEGSKA (reference sequence). The V and J ends lost 0 bases and 0 bases respectively, with 12 bases between them.

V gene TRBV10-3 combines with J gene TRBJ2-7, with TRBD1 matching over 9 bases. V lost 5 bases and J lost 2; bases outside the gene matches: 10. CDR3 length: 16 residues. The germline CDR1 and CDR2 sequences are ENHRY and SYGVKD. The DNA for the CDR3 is TGTGCCATCAGTACCTCGACAGGGGGTCCGACCTACGAGCAGTACTTC. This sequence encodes CAISTSTGGPTYEQYF.

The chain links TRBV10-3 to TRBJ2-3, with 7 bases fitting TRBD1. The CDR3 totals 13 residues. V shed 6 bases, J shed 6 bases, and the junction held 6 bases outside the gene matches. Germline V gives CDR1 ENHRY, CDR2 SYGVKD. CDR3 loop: CAIRVTGVDTQYF. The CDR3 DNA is TGTGCCATCAGGGTAACAGGGGTGGATACGCAGTATTTT.

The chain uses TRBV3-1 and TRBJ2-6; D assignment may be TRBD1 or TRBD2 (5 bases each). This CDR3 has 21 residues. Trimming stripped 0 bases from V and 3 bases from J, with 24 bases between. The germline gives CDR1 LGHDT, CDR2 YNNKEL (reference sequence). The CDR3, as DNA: TGTGCCAGCAGCCAAGATCCGAGGGGTAGGGGCCGCCCTGGTGGGGCCAACGTCCTGACTTTC. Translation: CASSQDPRGRGRPGGANVLTF.

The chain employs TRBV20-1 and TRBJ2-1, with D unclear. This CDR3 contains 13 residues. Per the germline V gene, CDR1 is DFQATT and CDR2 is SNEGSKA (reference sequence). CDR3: CSAKDVTHNEQFF. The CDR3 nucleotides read TGCAGCGCCAAGGATGTCACACACAATGAGCAGTTCTTC.

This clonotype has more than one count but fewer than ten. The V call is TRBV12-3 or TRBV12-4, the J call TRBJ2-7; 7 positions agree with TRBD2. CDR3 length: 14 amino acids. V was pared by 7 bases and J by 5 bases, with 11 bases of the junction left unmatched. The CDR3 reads CASTRAGRAHEQYF. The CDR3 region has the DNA TGTGCCAGCACTAGAGCGGGAAGGGCCCACGAGCAGTACTTC.

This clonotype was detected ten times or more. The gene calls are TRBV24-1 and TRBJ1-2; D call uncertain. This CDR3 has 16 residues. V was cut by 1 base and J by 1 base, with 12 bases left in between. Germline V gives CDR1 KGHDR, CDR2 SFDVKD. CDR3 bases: TGTGCCACCAGTGATTTAGGCGGAGACGGTAACTATGGCTACACCTTC. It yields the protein CATSDLGGDGNYGYTF.

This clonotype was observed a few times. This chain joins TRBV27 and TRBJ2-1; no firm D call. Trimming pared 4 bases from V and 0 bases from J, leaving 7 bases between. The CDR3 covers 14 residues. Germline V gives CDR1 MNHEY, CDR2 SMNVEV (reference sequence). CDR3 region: CASSWSLSYNEQFF. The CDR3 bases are TGTGCCAGCAGTTGGAGCCTCTCCTACAATGAGCAGTTCTTC.

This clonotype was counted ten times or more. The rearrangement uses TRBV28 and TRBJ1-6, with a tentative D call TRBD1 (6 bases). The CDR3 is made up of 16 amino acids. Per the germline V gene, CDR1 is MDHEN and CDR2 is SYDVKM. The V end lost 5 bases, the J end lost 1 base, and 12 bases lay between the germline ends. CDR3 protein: CASSIRQVSYNSPLHF. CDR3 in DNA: TGTGCCAGCAGTATAAGACAGGTGTCCTATAATTCACCCCTCCACTTT.

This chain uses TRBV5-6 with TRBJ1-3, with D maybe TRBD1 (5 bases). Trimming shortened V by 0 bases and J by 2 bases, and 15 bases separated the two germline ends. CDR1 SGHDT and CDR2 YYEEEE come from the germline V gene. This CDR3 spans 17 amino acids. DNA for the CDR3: TGTGCCAGCAGCTTGGTGGAGGGGTCCAGAGCTGGAAACACCATATATTTT. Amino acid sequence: CASSLVEGSRAGNTIYF.

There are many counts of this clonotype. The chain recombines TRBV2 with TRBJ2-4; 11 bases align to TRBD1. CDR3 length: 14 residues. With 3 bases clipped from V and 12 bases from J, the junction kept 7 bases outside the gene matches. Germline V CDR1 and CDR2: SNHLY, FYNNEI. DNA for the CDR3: TGTGCCAGCAGTGAGCCAGGACAGGGGGCCGCTCAGTACTTC. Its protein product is CASSEPGQGAAQYF. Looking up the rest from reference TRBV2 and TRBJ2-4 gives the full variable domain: EPEVTQTPSHQVTQMGQEVILRCVPISNHLYFYWYRQILGQKVEFLVSFYNNEISEKSEIFDDQFSVERPDGSNFTLKIRSTKLEDSAMYFCASSEPGQGAAQYFGAGTRLSVL.

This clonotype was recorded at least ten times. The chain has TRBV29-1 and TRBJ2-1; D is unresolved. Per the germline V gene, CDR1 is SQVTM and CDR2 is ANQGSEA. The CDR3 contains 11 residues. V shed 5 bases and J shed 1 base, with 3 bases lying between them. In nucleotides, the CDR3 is TGCAGCGTTCCTTCCTACAATGAGCAGTTCTTC. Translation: CSVPSYNEQFF.

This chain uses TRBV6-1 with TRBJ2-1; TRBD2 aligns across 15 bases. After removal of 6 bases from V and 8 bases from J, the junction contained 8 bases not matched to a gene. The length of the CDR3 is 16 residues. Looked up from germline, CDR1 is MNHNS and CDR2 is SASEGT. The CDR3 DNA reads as TGTGCCAGCAGCCCCGGACTAGCGGGAGGGGATGATGAGCAGTTCTTC. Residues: CASSPGLAGGDDEQFF.

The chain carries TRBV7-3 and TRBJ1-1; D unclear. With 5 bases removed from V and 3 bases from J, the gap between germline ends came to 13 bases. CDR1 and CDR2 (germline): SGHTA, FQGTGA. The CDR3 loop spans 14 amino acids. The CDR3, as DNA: TGTGCCAGCAGCCCCCCGGGAGCGGACACTGAAGCTTTCTTT. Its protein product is CASSPPGADTEAFF.

The CDR3 nucleotides are TGTGCCAGCAGGGAGGGCCCGGCTGGCTACACCTTC. Residues: CASREGPAGYTF. The gene calls are TRBV7-9 and TRBJ1-2, with D unclear. This CDR3 region has 12 residues. Germline V gene lookup returns CDR1 SEHNR and CDR2 FQNEAQ (reference sequence). Trimming left V 6 bases short and J 7 bases short, with 12 bases between.

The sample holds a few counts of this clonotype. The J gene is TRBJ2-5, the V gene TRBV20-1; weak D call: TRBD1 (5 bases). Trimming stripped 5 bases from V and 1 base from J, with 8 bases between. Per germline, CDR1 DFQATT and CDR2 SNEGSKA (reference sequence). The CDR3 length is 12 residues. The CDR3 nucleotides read TGCAGTGCTTCGGACACCCAAGAGACCCAGTACTTC. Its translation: CSASDTQETQYF.

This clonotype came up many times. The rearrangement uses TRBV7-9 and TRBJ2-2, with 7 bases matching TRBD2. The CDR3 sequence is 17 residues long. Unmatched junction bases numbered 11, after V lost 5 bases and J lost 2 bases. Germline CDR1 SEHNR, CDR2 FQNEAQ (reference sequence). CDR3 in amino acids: CASSPHQPGLNTGELFF. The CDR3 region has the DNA TGTGCCAGCAGCCCCCACCAACCGGGACTAAACACCGGGGAGCTGTTTTTT.

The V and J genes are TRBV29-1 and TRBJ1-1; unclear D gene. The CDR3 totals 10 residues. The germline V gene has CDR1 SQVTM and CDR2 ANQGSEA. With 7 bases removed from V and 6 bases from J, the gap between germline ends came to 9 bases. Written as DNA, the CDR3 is TGCAGCGCCGCAGTCGCTGAAGCTTTCTTT. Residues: CSAAVAEAFF.

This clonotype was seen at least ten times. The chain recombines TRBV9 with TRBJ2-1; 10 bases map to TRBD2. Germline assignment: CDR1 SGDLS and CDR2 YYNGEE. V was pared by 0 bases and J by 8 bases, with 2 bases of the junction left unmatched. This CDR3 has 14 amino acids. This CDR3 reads CASSVASGSHEQFF. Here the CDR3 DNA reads TGTGCCAGCAGCGTAGCTAGCGGGAGCCATGAGCAGTTCTTC.

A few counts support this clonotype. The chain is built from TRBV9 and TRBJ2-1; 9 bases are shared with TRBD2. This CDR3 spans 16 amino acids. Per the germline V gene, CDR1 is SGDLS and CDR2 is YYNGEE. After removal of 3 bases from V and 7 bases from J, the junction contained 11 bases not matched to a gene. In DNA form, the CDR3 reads TGTGCCAGCAGCGCAATCATAGCGGGAGAGACAAATGAGCAGTTCTTC. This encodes CASSAIIAGETNEQFF.

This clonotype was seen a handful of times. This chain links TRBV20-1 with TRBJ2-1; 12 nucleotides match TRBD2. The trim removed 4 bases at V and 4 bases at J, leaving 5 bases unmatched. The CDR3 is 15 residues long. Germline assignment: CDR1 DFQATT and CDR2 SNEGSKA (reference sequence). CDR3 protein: CSAIPLAGGYNEQFF. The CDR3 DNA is TGCAGTGCTATTCCTCTAGCGGGAGGGTACAATGAGCAGTTCTTC.

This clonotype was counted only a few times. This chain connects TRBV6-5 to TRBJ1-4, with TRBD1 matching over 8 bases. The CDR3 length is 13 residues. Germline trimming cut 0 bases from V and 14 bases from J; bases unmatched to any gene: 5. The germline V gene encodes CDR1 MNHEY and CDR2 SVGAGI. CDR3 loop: CASSYSRTGMLFF. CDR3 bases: TGTGCCAGCAGTTACTCGAGGACAGGGATGCTGTTTTTT.

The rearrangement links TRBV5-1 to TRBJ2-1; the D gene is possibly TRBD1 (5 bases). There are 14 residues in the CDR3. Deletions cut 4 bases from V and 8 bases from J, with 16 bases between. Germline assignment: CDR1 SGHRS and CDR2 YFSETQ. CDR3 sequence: CASSPQGRWDEQFF. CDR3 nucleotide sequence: TGCGCCAGCAGCCCCCAGGGCCGGTGGGATGAGCAGTTCTTC.

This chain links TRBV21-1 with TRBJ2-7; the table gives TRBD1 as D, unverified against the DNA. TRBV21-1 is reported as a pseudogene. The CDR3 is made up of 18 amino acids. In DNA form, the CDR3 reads TGTGCCAGCAGCAAGGGACCGGGACCCGGTATGGGTGTTTACGAGCAGTACTTC. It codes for CASSKGPGPGMGVYEQYF.

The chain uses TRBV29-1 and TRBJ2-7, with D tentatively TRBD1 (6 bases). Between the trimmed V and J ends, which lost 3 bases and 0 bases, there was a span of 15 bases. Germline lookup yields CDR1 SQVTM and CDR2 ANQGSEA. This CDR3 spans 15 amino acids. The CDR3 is CSVEGGQRVSYEQYF. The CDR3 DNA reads TGCAGCGTTGAGGGTGGACAGAGAGTCTCCTACGAGCAGTACTTC.